The sequence of this TCR beta chain was determined in a study of PD-1 blockade in classical Hodgkin lymphoma. Study findings and constraints: The diversity seen at baseline in complete responders resembled that of newly diagnosed patients. Baseline TCR diversity was reportedly lower in newly diagnosed patients than in healthy donors. It was reported as lower still in relapsed/refractory patients.

This clone was counted a few times. Its antigen is currently unknown. Trimming removed 0 bases from V and 11 bases from J, with 10 bases in between. The CDR3 is made up of 12 amino acids. From germline, CDR1 is MNHNS and CDR2 SASEGT. Sequencing was performed with immunoSEQ multiplex PCR; in TCRdb, only in-frame clones are kept and a portion is missing. Of more than 45,000 clones listed, over 70% are singletons. Following autologous stem cell transplantation, relapse occurred in every patient, and exposure to brentuximab vedotin varied. The receptor's source is a human donor with classical Hodgkin lymphoma. J is TRBJ1-1 and V is TRBV6-1; no firm D call. This specimen was peripheral blood mononuclear cells (PBMCs), taken at baseline. The CDR3 spells CASSEAPYGAFF. The CDR3 DNA is TGTGCCAGCAGTGAAGCCCCCTACGGCGCTTTCTTT.